These 3 T cell receptor beta chains came from one sample sequenced in a study of blood T cell repertoires in COVID-19. The protocol was immunoSEQ multiplex PCR, while the TCRdb copy is restricted to in-frame clones and leaves out a portion. This sample yields 19,000 or so clones, of which around four fifths are seen a single time; roughly 6.3% belongs to the top ten. Material for sequencing was peripheral blood. All receptors come from a human donor in a cohort sampled during active COVID-19.

The chain uses TRBV5-1 and TRBJ2-1; 7 positions match TRBD1. The CDR3 has 15 amino acids. The trim removed 0 bases at V and 8 bases at J, leaving 8 bases unmatched. Germline V CDR1 and CDR2: SGHRS, YFSETQ. CDR3 DNA sequence: TGCGCCAGCAGCTTGGGAAACAGGGGTATGGATGAGCAGTTCTTC. Encoded protein: CASSLGNRGMDEQFF.

This chain uses TRBV28 with TRBJ1-1; 7 bases agree with TRBD1. The germline V gene encodes CDR1 MDHEN and CDR2 SYDVKM. The CDR3 totals 12 residues. V trimming: 5 bases; J trimming: 10 bases; junction bases outside the gene matches: 7. This CDR3 reads CASSDRQGIAFF. The CDR3 nucleotides read TGTGCCAGCAGTGATAGACAGGGTATAGCTTTCTTT.

The chain recombines TRBV15 with TRBJ2-7; TRBD1 matches at 11 bases. V was pared by 5 bases and J by 3 bases, with 6 bases of the junction left unmatched. The CDR3 length is 15 residues. Germline CDR1 LNHNV, CDR2 YYDKDF (reference sequence). CDR3 loop: CATSPGTGGYYEQYF. Written as DNA, the CDR3 is TGTGCCACCAGCCCTGGGACAGGGGGTTACTACGAGCAGTACTTC.